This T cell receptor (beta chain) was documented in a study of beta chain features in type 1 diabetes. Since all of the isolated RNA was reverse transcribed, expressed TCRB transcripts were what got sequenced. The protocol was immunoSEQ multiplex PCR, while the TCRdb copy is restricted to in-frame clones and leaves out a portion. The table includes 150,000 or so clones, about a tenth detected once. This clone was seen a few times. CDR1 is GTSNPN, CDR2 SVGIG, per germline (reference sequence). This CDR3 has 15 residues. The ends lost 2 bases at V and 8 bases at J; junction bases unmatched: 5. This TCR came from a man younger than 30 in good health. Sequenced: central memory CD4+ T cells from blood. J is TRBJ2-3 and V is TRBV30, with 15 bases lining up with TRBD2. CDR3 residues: CAWSTGTSGGTTQYF. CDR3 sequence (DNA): TGTGCCTGGAGTACCGGGACTAGCGGGGGGACTACGCAGTATTTT. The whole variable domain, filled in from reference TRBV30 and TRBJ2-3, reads SQTIHQWPATLVQPVGSPLSLECTVEGTSNPNLYWYRQAAGRGLQLLFYSVGIGQISSEVPQNLSASRPQDRQFILSSKKLLLSDSGFYLCAWSTGTSGGTTQYFGPGTRLTVL.